The sequence of this TCR beta chain was determined in a study of identical twins. Findings of the study overall: Twin pairs had excess sharing that was weaker in beta out-of-frame sequences. Out-of-frame alpha sequences shared between twins exhibited an excess of low generation probability.

Germline CDR1 SQVTM, CDR2 ANQGSEA. The CDR3 totals 14 residues. The trim removed 4 bases at V and 4 bases at J, leaving 8 bases unmatched. Unique molecular identifiers were present on cDNA, and template switching added a universal primer site. TCRdb redid the calling of the 5' RACE reads with MiXCR, one entry per CDR3 protein. The table records around 670,000 distinct CDR3 sequences, 5.5% to 6.5% of them present only once. This clonotype was seen many times. Antigen unknown. The chain has TRBV29-1 and TRBJ2-3; 7 nucleotides line up with TRBD2. This receptor was identified in a man between 18 and 29 years old in good health. The sequenced material came from naive T cells sorted from blood. The CDR3 nucleotides read TGCAGCGTTGGAAATGCGGGAGTGGCAGATACGCAGTATTTT. Translating gives CSVGNAGVADTQYF.